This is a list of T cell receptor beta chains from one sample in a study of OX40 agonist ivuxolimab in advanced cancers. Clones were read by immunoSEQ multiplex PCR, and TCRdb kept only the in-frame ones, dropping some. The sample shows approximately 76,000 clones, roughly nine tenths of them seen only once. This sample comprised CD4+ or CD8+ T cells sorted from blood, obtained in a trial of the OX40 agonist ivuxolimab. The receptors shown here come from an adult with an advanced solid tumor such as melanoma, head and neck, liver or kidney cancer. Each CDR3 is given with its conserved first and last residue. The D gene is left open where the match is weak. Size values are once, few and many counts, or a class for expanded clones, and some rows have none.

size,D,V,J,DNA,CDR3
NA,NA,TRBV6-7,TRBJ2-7,TGTGCCAGCGACGGCGAGCAGTACTTC,CASDGEQYF
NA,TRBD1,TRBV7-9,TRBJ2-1,TGTGCCAGCAGCCCTCCCGCCCGGGACAGGAGCTCCTACAATGAGCAGTTCTTC,CASSPPARDRSSYNEQFF
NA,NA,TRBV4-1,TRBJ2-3,TGCGCCAGCAGCCAACAGGGACCCACAGATACGCAGTATTTT,CASSQQGPTDTQYF
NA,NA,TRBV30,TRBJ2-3,TGTGCCTGGAGTGTAGGGGGAAATACGCAGTATTTT,CAWSVGGNTQYF
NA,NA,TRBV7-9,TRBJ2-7,TGTGCCAGCAGCTTAGGCGGGGCGGCCAGCTACGAGCAGTACTTC,CASSLGGAASYEQYF
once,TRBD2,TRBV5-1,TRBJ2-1,TGCGCCAGCAGCCGACTAGCGGGAGTTGACAATGAGCAGTTCTTC,CASSRLAGVDNEQFF
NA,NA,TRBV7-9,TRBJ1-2,TGTGCCAGCAGGGGGATCTTCTATGGCTACACCTTC,CASRGIFYGYTF
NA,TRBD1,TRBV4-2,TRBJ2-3,TGTGCCAGCAGCCAAGGAGCCGGGACAGACTCCGCAGATACGCAGTATTTT,CASSQGAGTDSADTQYF
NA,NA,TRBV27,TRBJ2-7,TGTGCCAGCAGTTTCCTCAACTCGGGAGATCAGGATTTC,CASSFLNSGDQDF
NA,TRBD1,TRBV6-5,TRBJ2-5,TGTGCCAGCAGGCATTGGGACAGGGGGCCTGAGACCCAGTACTTC,CASRHWDRGPETQYF
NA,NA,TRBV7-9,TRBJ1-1,TGTGCCAGCAGCCATAGTCAGGTCATGAACACTGAAGCTTTCTTT,CASSHSQVMNTEAFF
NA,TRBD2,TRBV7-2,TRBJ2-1,TGTGCCAGCAGCTTATTGCGGGAGCGTAATGAGCAGTTCTTC,CASSLLRERNEQFF
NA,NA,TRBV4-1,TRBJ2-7,TGCGCCAGCAGCCAAGATCTTTCCGGGATAATTCACGAGCAGTACTTC,CASSQDLSGIIHEQYF
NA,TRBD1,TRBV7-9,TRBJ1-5,TGTGCCAGCAGCTTAGCGGACAGGGGTCAGCCCCAGCATTTT,CASSLADRGQPQHF
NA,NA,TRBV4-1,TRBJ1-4,TGCGCCAGCAGCCAAGGCGGGGGGGCTATGGGAACTAATGAAAAACTGTTTTTT,CASSQGGGAMGTNEKLFF
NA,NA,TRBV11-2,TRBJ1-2,TGTGCCAGCAGCATCTTCGGGGCAGGGAGTGGCTACACCTTC,CASSIFGAGSGYTF
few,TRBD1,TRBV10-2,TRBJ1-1,TGCGCCAGCCAGGGGGTGGCCACTGAAGCTTTCTTT,CASQGVATEAFF
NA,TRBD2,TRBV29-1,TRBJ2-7,TGCAGCGTCCCCTACGGGACTAGTTCCTACGAGCAGTACTTC,CSVPYGTSSYEQYF
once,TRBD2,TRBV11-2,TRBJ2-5,TGTGCCAGCAGCTTAGATGATGAACTAGCGGGACTCCAAGAGACCCAGTACTTC,CASSLDDELAGLQETQYF
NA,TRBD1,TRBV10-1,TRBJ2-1,TGCGCCAGCAGTGAGGGGACAGGCATGTATGAGCAGTTCTTC,CASSEGTGMYEQFF
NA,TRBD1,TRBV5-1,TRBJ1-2,TGCGCCAGCAGTCACGGCCGGGACAGGGTTAACTATGGCTACACCTTC,CASSHGRDRVNYGYTF
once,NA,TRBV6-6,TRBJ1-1,TGTGCCAGCAGTTACATCAGGGGAACTGAAGCTTTCTTT,CASSYIRGTEAFF
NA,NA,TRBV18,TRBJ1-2,TGTGCCAGCTCACCACCGTCGCGTGAGATGGGCTACACCTTC,CASSPPSREMGYTF
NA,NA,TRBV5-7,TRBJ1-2,TGTGCCAGCAGCTTGTCAGTGATTAACTATGGCTACACCTTC,CASSLSVINYGYTF
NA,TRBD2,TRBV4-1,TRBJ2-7,TGCGCCAGCAGCCACGGGCTAGCGGGAGTTAAAGGTGAGCAGTACTTC,CASSHGLAGVKGEQYF
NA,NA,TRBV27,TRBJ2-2,TGTGCCAGCAGTGTGTCCGGGGAGCTGTTTTTT,CASSVSGELFF
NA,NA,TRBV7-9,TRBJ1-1,TGTGCCAGCAGCTTAGAACAGTCGAACACTGAAGCTTTCTTT,CASSLEQSNTEAFF
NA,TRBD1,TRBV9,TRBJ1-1,TGTGCCAGCAGCGGCAACAGGGGGCCGGACACTGAAGCTTTCTTT,CASSGNRGPDTEAFF
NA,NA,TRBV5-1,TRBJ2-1,TGCGCCAGCAACTTGGCCGGACAGAGTTACAATGAGCAGTTCTTC,CASNLAGQSYNEQFF
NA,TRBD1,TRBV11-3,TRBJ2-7,TGTGCCAGCAGCCCTTCGGGGACAGCCTCGGAGCAGTACTTC,CASSPSGTASEQYF
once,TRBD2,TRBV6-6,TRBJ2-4,TGTGCCAGCAGTTATATCGGGACTAGCCACATTCAGTACTTC,CASSYIGTSHIQYF
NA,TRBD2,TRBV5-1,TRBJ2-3,TGCGCCAGCAGCCATAGGGGGACTAGCGGGAGGGCCAGCACAGATACGCAGTATTTT,CASSHRGTSGRASTDTQYF
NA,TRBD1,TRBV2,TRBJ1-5,TGTGCCAGCAGCATACAGGGGGCCGCGGGGCAGCCCCAGCATTTT,CASSIQGAAGQPQHF
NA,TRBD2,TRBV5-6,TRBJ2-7,TGTGCCAGCAGCTTGGGGCTAGCGGTGAGCTCCTACGAGCAGTACTTC,CASSLGLAVSSYEQYF
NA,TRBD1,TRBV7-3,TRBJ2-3,TGTGCCAGCAGCTTGACAGGGACTACGCAGTATTTT,CASSLTGTTQYF
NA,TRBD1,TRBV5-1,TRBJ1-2,TGCGCCAGCAGCTTGGACCAGGGGGCTCGGGGCTACACCTTC,CASSLDQGARGYTF
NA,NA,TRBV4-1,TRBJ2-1,TGCGCCAGCAGCCGAAGAACGGAGTTTGGGCCGTTCTTC,CASSRRTEFGPFF
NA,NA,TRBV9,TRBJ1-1,TGTGCCAGCAGCGCCGCCCAAGGGGGCACTGAAGCTTTCTTT,CASSAAQGGTEAFF
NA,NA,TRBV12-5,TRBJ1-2,TGTGCTAGTGGGTCCGGGGGCTATGGCTACACCTTC,CASGSGGYGYTF
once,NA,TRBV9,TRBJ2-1,TGTGCCAGCAGCACTGGTCCAACACACACGGATGAGCAGTTCTTC,CASSTGPTHTDEQFF
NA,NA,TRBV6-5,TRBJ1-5,TGTGCCAGCAGTCCGGGCCCCGGAAGGAATCAGCCCCAGCATTTT,CASSPGPGRNQPQHF
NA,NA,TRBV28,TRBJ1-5,TGTGCCAGCACCCCGGGGGGACGGGTGGACAATCAGCCCCAGCATTTT,CASTPGGRVDNQPQHF
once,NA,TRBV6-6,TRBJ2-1,TGTGCCAGCAGTTACTTGGGCGGCCTTTGGGAGCAGTTCTTC,CASSYLGGLWEQFF
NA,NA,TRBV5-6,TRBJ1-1,TGTGCCAGCAGCTTTATAGGGAAGGGCGCTGAAGCTTTCTTT,CASSFIGKGAEAFF
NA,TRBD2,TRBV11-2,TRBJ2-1,TGTGCCAGCAGCGCCCTAGCGGGAGTGGGCAATGAGCAGTTCTTC,CASSALAGVGNEQFF
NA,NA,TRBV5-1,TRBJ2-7,TGCGCCAGCAGCCAGGGAGGAGGCTACGAGCAGTACTTC,CASSQGGGYEQYF
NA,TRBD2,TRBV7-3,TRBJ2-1,TGTGCCAGCAGCCCCAGCGGGAGGGTTGGTAATGAGCAGTTCTTC,CASSPSGRVGNEQFF
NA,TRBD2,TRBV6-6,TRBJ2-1,TGTGCCAGCAGTTACCTGGGCGGGAGCGTGGGCAATGAGCAGTTCTTC,CASSYLGGSVGNEQFF
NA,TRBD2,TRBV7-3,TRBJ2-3,TGTGCCAGCAGCTTAGGGACTAGCGGGAGTGCGCAGTATTTT,CASSLGTSGSAQYF
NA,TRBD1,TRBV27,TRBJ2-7,TGTGCCAGCAGTTTTGGACAGGCAACGGACGAGCAGTACTTC,CASSFGQATDEQYF
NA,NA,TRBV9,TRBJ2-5,TGTGCCAGCAGCGTAAGTGGGGTTCCCGACCAAGAGACCCAGTACTTC,CASSVSGVPDQETQYF
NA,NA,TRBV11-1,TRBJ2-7,TGTGCCAGCAGCCCCAGGCAGGGGCCAAATTACGAGCAGTACTTC,CASSPRQGPNYEQYF
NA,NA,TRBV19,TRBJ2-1,TGTGCCAGTAGTATTGGGGGGCGCTCCTACAATGAGCAGTTCTTC,CASSIGGRSYNEQFF
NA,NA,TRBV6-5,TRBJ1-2,TGTGCCAGCAGTGAAAGAACCTATGGCTACACCTTC,CASSERTYGYTF
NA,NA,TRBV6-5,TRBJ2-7,TGTGCCAGCAGACCAGGAGGGTTTTACTCCTACGAGCAGTACTTC,CASRPGGFYSYEQYF
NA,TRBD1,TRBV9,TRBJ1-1,TGTGCCAGCAGCTTAGGGACAGGGGGCATTCAGAACACTGAAGCTTTCTTT,CASSLGTGGIQNTEAFF
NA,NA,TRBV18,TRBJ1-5,TGTGCCAGCTCACCAAGCGGATTGGGGGGCGCGGAGCAGCCCCAGCATTTT,CASSPSGLGGAEQPQHF
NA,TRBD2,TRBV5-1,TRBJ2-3,TGCGCCAGCAGCTTGGGACTAGCGGGAGGGACCGGCACAGATACGCAGTATTTT,CASSLGLAGGTGTDTQYF
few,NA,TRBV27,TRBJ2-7,TGTGCCAGCTGGGACTCCCATGAGCAGTACTTC,CASWDSHEQYF
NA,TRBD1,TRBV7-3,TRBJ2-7,TGTGCCAGCAGCCCGACAGGGGGTCCCTACGAGCAGTACTTC,CASSPTGGPYEQYF